This TCR beta chain was sequenced for a study of cytomegalovirus exposure and HLA in healthy donors. Researchers ran the PCR with 60 Vbeta and 13 Jbeta primers. Libraries were prepared by immunoSEQ multiplex PCR; TCRdb keeps only in-frame clonotypes and omits some of them. The table lists 77,000 or so clones, 75% of them singletons. The CDR3 consists of 15 residues. The V segment lost 4 bases and the J segment 5 bases; nucleotides outside the gene matches: 7. Looked up from germline, CDR1 is SNHLY and CDR2 is FYNNEI. The V gene is TRBV2, the J gene TRBJ2-3; 9 nucleotides match TRBD2. The clonotype was recovered from a woman aged 40 to 50 in good health and CMV-seronegative. The sample was PBMCs. CDR3 sequence reads: CASSGGGAALDTQYF. The CDR3 region has the DNA TGTGCCAGCAGTGGCGGGGGGGCCGCTTTAGATACGCAGTATTTT. Based on the CDR3 plus reference TRBV2 and TRBJ2-3, the full variable domain is EPEVTQTPSHQVTQMGQEVILRCVPISNHLYFYWYRQILGQKVEFLVSFYNNEISEKSEIFDDQFSVERPDGSNFTLKIRSTKLEDSAMYFCASSGGGAALDTQYFGPGTRLTVL.